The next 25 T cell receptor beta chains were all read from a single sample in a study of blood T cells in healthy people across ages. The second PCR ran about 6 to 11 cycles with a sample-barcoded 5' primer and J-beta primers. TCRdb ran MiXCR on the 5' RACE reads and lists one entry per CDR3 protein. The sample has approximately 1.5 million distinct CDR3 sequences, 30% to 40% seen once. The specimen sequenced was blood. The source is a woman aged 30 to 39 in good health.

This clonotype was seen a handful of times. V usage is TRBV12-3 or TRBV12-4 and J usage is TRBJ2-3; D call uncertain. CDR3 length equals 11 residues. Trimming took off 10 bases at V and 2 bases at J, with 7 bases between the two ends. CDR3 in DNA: TGTGCCACCAAGGCCACAGATACGCAGTATTTT. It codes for CATKATDTQYF.

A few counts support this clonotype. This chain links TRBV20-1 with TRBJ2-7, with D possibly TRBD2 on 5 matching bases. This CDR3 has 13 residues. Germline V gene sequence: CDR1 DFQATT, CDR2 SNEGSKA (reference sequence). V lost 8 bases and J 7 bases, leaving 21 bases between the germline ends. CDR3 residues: CSPTTALPGEQYF. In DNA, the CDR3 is TGCAGTCCTACCACGGCCCTTCCGGGGGAGCAGTACTTC.

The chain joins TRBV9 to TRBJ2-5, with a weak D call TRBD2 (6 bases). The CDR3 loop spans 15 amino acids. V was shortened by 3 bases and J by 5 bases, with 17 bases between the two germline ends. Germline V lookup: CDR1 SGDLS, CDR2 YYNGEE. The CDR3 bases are TGTGCCAGCAGCGCCGGGACTCTAGGGAGTGAGACCCAGTACTTC. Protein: CASSAGTLGSETQYF.

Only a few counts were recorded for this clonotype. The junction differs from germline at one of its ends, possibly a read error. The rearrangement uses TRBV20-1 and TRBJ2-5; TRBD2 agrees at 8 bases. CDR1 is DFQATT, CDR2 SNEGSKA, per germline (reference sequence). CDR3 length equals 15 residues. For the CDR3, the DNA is TGCGGTGCTAGAGATCTAAGAGCGGGAGTAGAGACCCAGTACTTC. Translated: CGARDLRAGVETQYF.

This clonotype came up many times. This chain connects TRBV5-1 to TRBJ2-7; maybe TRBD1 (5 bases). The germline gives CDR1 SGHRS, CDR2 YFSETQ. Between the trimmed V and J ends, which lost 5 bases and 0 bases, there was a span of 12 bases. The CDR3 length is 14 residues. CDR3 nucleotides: TGCGCCAGCAGTTCAGGGATGGACTCCTACGAGCAGTACTTC. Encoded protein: CASSSGMDSYEQYF.

The CDR3 sequence is CATSDYGQSEQFF. CDR3 in DNA: TGTGCCACCAGTGATTATGGACAGTCTGAGCAGTTCTTC. V gene TRBV24-1 combines with J gene TRBJ2-1; perhaps TRBD1 as D (6 bases). The CDR3 extends over 13 amino acids. Trimming removed 2 bases at V and 9 bases at J, with 10 bases between. CDR1 and CDR2 (germline): KGHDR, SFDVKD.

The CDR3 sequence is CASSLVSGGRETQYF. In nucleotides, the CDR3 is TGTGCCAGCAGTTTAGTCTCCGGGGGGCGAGAGACCCAGTACTTC. The V gene is TRBV28, the J gene TRBJ2-5; perhaps TRBD2 as D (7 bases). Trimming took off 2 bases at V and 4 bases at J, with 14 bases between the two ends. The CDR3 has 15 amino acids. Germline values: CDR1 MDHEN, CDR2 SYDVKM.

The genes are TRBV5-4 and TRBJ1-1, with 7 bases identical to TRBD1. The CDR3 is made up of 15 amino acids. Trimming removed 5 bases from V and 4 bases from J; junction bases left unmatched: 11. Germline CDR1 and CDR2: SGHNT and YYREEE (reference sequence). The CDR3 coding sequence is TGTGCCAGCAGGCGACAGGGACCGACGACCACTGAAGCTTTCTTT. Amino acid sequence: CASRRQGPTTTEAFF.

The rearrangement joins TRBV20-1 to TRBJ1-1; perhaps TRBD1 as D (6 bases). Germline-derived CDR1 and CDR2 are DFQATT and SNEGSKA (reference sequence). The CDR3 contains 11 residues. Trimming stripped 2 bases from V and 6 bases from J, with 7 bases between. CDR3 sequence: CSARRQAEAFF. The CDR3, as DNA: TGCAGTGCTAGACGACAGGCTGAAGCTTTCTTT.

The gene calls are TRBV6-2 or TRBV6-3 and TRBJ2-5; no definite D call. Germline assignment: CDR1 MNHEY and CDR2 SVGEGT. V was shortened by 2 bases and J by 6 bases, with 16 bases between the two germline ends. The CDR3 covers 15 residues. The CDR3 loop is CASSYAQLVEKTQYF. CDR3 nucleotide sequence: TGTGCCAGCAGTTACGCTCAGTTAGTTGAAAAGACCCAGTACTTC.

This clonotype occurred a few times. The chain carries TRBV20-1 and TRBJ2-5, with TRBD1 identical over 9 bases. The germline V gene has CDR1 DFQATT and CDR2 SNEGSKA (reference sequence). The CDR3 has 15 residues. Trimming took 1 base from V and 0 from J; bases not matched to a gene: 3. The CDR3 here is CSARVTGGYQETQYF. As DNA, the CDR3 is TGCAGTGCTAGAGTGACAGGGGGGTACCAAGAGACCCAGTACTTC.

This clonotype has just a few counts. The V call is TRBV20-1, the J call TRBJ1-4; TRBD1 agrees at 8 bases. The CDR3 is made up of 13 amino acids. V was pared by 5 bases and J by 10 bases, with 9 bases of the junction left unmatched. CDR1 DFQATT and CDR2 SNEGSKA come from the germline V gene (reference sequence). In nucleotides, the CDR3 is TGCAGTGCTGGACAGGGTAATGAGGGAAAACTGTTTTTT. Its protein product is CSAGQGNEGKLFF.

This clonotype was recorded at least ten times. The CDR3 loop is CASSQATRAQQETQYF. The DNA of the CDR3 is TGCGCCAGCAGCCAAGCGACCAGGGCGCAACAAGAGACCCAGTACTTC. The chain employs TRBV4-1 and TRBJ2-5; TRBD1 is a possible D gene (5 bases). Trimming cost V 1 base and J 2 bases, with 14 bases left between them. The V gene's germline CDR1 is MGHRA and CDR2 YSYEKL. CDR3 length equals 16 residues.

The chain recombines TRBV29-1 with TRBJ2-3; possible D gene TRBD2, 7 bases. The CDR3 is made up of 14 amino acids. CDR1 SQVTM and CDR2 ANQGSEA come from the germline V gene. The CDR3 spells CGVQRDKRTDTQYF. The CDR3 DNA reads TGCGGTGTTCAGCGGGACAAGAGGACAGATACGCAGTATTTT.

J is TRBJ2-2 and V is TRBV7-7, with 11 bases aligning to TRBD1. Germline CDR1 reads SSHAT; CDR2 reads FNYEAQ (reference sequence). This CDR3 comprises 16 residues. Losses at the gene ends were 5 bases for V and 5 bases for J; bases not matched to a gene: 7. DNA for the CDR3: TGTGCCAGCAGCCTTGGAGGGACAGGGGGTACCGGGGAGCTGTTTTTT. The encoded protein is CASSLGGTGGTGELFF. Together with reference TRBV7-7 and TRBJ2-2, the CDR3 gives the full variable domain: GAGVSQSPRYKVTKRGQDVTLRCDPISSHATLYWYQQALGQGPEFLTYFNYEAQPDKSGLPSDRFSAERPEGSISTLTIQRTEQRDSAMYRCASSLGGTGGTGELFFGEGSRLTVL.

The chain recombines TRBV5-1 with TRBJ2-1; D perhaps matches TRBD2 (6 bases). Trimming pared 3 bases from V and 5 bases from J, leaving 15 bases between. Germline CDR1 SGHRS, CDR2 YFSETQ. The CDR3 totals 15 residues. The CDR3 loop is CASSSGVAQNNEQFF. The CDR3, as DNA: TGCGCCAGCAGCTCGGGAGTAGCCCAAAACAATGAGCAGTTCTTC.

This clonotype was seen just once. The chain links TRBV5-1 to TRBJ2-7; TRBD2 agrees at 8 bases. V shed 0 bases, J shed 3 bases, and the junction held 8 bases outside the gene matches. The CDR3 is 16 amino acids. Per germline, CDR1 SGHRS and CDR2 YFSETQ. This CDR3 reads CASSLGPIAGSYEQYF. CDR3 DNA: TGCGCCAGCAGCTTGGGCCCCATAGCGGGAAGCTACGAGCAGTACTTC.

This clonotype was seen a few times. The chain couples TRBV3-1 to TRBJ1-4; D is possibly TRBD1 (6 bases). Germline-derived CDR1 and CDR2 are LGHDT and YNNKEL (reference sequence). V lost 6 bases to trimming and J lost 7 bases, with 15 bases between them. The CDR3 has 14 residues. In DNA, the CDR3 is TGTGCCAGCAGTCCATACAGGGTTACTGAAAAACTGTTTTTT. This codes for CASSPYRVTEKLFF.

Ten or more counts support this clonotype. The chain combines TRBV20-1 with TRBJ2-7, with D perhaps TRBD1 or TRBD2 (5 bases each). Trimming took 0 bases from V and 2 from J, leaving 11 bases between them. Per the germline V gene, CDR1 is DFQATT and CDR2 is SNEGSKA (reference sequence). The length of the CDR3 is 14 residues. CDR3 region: CSAREAGTPYEQYF. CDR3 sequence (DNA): TGCAGTGCTAGAGAAGCCGGGACCCCCTACGAGCAGTACTTC.

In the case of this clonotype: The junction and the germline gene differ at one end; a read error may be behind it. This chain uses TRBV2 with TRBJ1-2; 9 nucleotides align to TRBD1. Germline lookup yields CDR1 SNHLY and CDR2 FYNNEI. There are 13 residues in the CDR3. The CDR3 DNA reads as TGTGCCAGCAGGGAAGGGACAGGGATCGGCTACACCTTC. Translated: CASREGTGIGYTF.

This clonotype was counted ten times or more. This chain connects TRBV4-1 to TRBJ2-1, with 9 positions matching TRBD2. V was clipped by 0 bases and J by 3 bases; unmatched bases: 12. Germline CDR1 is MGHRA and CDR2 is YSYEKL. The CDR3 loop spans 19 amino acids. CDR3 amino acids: CASSQDRIGAGGYYNEQFF. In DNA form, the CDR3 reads TGCGCCAGCAGCCAAGATCGGATCGGGGCGGGAGGGTACTACAATGAGCAGTTCTTC.

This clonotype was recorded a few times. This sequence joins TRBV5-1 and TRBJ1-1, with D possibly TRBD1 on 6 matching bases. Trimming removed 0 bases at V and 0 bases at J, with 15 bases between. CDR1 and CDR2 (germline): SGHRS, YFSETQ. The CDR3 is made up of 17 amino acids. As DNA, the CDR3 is TGCGCCAGCAGCTTGGTGGCGGGGGCGGTAATGAACACTGAAGCTTTCTTT. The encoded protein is CASSLVAGAVMNTEAFF. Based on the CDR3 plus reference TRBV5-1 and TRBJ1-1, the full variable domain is KAGVTQTPRYLIKTRGQQVTLSCSPISGHRSVSWYQQTPGQGLQFLFEYFSETQRNKGNFPGRFSGRQFSNSRSEMNVSTLELGDSALYLCASSLVAGAVMNTEAFFGQGTRLTVV.

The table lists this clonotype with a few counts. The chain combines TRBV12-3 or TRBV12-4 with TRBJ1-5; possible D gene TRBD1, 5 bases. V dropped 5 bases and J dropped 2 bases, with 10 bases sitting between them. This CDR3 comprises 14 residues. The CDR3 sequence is CASSAGMGNQPQHF. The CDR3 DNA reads TGTGCCAGCAGTGCAGGGATGGGCAATCAGCCCCAGCATTTT.

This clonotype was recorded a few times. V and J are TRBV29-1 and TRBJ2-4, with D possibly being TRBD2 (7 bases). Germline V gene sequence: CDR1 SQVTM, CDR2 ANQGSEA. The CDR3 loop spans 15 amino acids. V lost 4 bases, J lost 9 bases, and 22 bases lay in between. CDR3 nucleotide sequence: TGCAGCGTTGGAAGAATAGGGGGGAGGGAGGGCATTCAGTACTTC. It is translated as CSVGRIGGREGIQYF.

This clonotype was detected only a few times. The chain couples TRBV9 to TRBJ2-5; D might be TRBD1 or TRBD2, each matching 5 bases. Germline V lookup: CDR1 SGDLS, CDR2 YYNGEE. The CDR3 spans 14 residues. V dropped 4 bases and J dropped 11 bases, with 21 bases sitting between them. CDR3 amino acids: CASSPIRGLGEQYF. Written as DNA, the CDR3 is TGTGCCAGCAGCCCCATACGGGGCCTTGGGGAGCAGTACTTC. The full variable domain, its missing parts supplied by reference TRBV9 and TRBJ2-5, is DSGVTQTPKHLITATGQRVTLRCSPRSGDLSVYWYQQSLDQGLQFLIQYYNGEERAKGNILERFSAQQFPDLHSELNLSSLELGDSALYFCASSPIRGLGEQYFGPGTRLLVL.